These 21 T cell receptor beta chains were all obtained from the same sample, sequenced in a study of PD-1 blockade in classical Hodgkin lymphoma. As for time point: newly diagnosed, previously untreated cHL patient sample. Researchers used magnetic negative selection to pull out pure CD4+ T cells from thawed PBMCs. The data were produced by immunoSEQ multiplex PCR, yet TCRdb's version contains in-frame clones alone and is incomplete. Here the sample spans roughly 23,000 clones, around nine tenths being singletons. Sequenced: CD4+ T cells from blood. These receptors originate from a human donor with classical Hodgkin lymphoma.

This clone was seen only once. V and J are TRBV27 and TRBJ2-7, with D tentatively TRBD2 (7 bases). Germline V gives CDR1 MNHEY, CDR2 SMNVEV (reference sequence). The CDR3 is 16 residues long. The V and J ends lost 6 bases and 0 bases respectively, with 18 bases between them. The CDR3 sequence is CASSPWGGASSYEQYF. The CDR3 bases are TGTGCCAGCAGCCCTTGGGGGGGGGCGTCCTCCTACGAGCAGTACTTC.

The chain carries TRBV15 and TRBJ1-6, with D unresolved. The CDR3 extends over 12 amino acids. The germline V gene encodes CDR1 LNHNV and CDR2 YYDKDF (reference sequence). Trimming shortened V by 1 base and J by 6 bases, and 1 base separated the two germline ends. In DNA, the CDR3 is TGTGCCACCAGCAGAGTTAATTCACCCCTCCACTTT. It yields the protein CATSRVNSPLHF.

V gene TRBV4-1 combines with J gene TRBJ2-3; TRBD1 matches at 7 bases. CDR1 and CDR2 from the germline V gene are MGHRA and YSYEKL. This CDR3 comprises 17 residues. With V trimmed by 1 base and J by 0 bases, 7 bases remained unmatched. CDR3 sequence reads: CASSQVRGQPSTDTQYF. The CDR3 DNA sequence: TGCGCCAGCAGCCAAGTACGGGGACAGCCTAGCACAGATACGCAGTATTTT.

This chain connects TRBV7-8 to TRBJ2-1; D is possibly TRBD2 (6 bases). The CDR3 contains 17 residues. Between the trimmed V and J ends, which lost 5 bases and 5 bases, there was a span of 22 bases. Per germline, CDR1 SGHVS and CDR2 FQNEAQ. DNA for the CDR3: TGTGCCAGCAGCCGATCATCCGTCCTAGCGTACCACAATGAGCAGTTCTTC. Translated, it gives CASSRSSVLAYHNEQFF.

The genes are TRBV5-1 and TRBJ2-7; TRBD1 is a possible D gene (6 bases). Germline values: CDR1 SGHRS, CDR2 YFSETQ. Trimming took 5 bases from V and 2 from J, leaving 11 bases between them. This CDR3 contains 13 residues. The CDR3 region has the DNA TGCGCCAGCAGTCGGGACACGACCTACGAGCAGTACTTC. Amino acids: CASSRDTTYEQYF. The entire variable domain, with the rest obtained from reference TRBV5-1 and TRBJ2-7, is as follows: KAGVTQTPRYLIKTRGQQVTLSCSPISGHRSVSWYQQTPGQGLQFLFEYFSETQRNKGNFPGRFSGRQFSNSRSEMNVSTLELGDSALYLCASSRDTTYEQYFGPGTRLTVT.

The genes are TRBV7-2 and TRBJ2-5; the D gene is possibly TRBD1 (6 bases). The germline V gene encodes CDR1 SGHTA and CDR2 FQGNSA. This CDR3 region has 15 residues. Trimming took off 5 bases at V and 5 bases at J, with 18 bases between the two ends. The CDR3 protein is CASSRQGSLRETQYF. The DNA of the CDR3 is TGTGCCAGCAGCCGCCAGGGGAGCCTTCGGGAGACCCAGTACTTC.

This chain joins TRBV6-5 and TRBJ2-1; unclear D gene. CDR3 size: 12 residues. Germline V lookup: CDR1 MNHEY, CDR2 SVGAGI. Trimming took 4 bases from V and 12 from J, leaving 13 bases between them. The CDR3 nucleotides read TGTGCCAGCAGTTCGGTGGGATTGGTGCAGTTCTTC. Amino acids: CASSSVGLVQFF.

The rearrangement joins TRBV19 to TRBJ1-3; D is ambiguous. Germline V lookup: CDR1 LNHDA, CDR2 SQIVND (reference sequence). The CDR3 loop spans 15 amino acids. The V end was cut by 6 bases, the J end by 4 bases, with 16 bases between. The CDR3 coding sequence is TGTGCCAGTAGGACTCAACAGACTAAAGGAAACACCATATATTTT. It specifies CASRTQQTKGNTIYF.

The rearrangement links TRBV5-4 to TRBJ2-7; 10 bases match TRBD2. V shed 1 base and J 5 bases; nucleotides not matched to a gene: 15. Germline CDR1 reads SGHNT; CDR2 reads YYREEE (reference sequence). The CDR3 length is 18 residues. CDR3 nucleotides: TGTGCCAGCAGCTTGAGCCCTAGCGGGGGTACAGTCCTCCACGAGCAGTACTTC. Its protein is CASSLSPSGGTVLHEQYF.

The chain employs TRBV4-3 and TRBJ1-6, with unresolved D. Deletions cut 5 bases from V and 9 bases from J, with 11 bases between. From germline, CDR1 is LGHNA and CDR2 YSLEER. This CDR3 is 13 amino acids long. The DNA for the CDR3 is TGCGCCAGCAGCGCTATGCGGGGTTCACCCCTCCACTTT. It yields the protein CASSAMRGSPLHF.

A single count supports this clone. The gene calls are TRBV28 and TRBJ1-4; D unresolved. V lost 6 bases and J 4 bases, leaving 12 bases between the germline ends. This CDR3 is 14 amino acids long. The germline V gene has CDR1 MDHEN and CDR2 SYDVKM. CDR3 sequence reads: CASSNRALNEKLFF. The CDR3 DNA reads as TGTGCCAGCAGCAACCGGGCCCTTAATGAAAAACTGTTTTTT.

The chain links TRBV19 to TRBJ1-5; TRBD1 matches 7 bases. The CDR3 totals 16 residues. Looked up from germline, CDR1 is LNHDA and CDR2 is SQIVND (reference sequence). V lost 3 bases, J lost 4 bases, and 9 bases stayed unmatched. DNA for the CDR3: TGTGCCAGTAGTATGGGGGAGGACAGGCCGAATCAGCCCCAGCATTTT. Translated: CASSMGEDRPNQPQHF.

The chain links TRBV19 to TRBJ1-1, with D maybe TRBD1 (6 bases). The CDR3 extends over 13 amino acids. The germline CDR1 and CDR2 sequences are LNHDA and SQIVND (reference sequence). Between the trimmed V and J ends, which lost 5 bases and 4 bases, there was a span of 11 bases. CDR3 DNA: TGTGCCAGTAGTCGGAACAGGGTCACTGAAGCTTTCTTT. It codes for CASSRNRVTEAFF.

In its sample, this clone was seen a few times. The chain joins TRBV6-5 to TRBJ2-3; D is possibly TRBD1 (7 bases). Trimming removed 6 bases at V and 0 bases at J, with 13 bases between. The germline V gene encodes CDR1 MNHEY and CDR2 SVGAGI. The CDR3 extends over 15 amino acids. The CDR3 loop is CASSPRGVSTDTQYF. DNA of the CDR3: TGTGCCAGCAGCCCCAGGGGGGTTAGCACAGATACGCAGTATTTT.

This chain joins TRBV7-2 and TRBJ2-5; D is ambiguous. The germline gives CDR1 SGHTA, CDR2 FQGNSA. This CDR3 spans 14 amino acids. The V end lost 1 base, the J end lost 1 base, and 7 bases lay between the germline ends. In DNA, the CDR3 is TGTGCCAGCAGCTTAGGACGGGTCCAAGAGACCCAGTACTTC. This gives the protein CASSLGRVQETQYF.

J is TRBJ2-5 and V is TRBV6-5; D gene unclear. The V gene's germline CDR1 is MNHEY and CDR2 SVGAGI. The CDR3 is 12 residues long. V lost 4 bases and J lost 2, with 5 bases in between. The CDR3 DNA follows: TGTGCCAGCAGTTCCGATCAAGAGACCCAGTACTTC. As protein: CASSSDQETQYF.

The chain uses TRBV30 and TRBJ1-2; D is unclear. The V gene lost 0 bases and the J gene lost 4 bases, with 18 bases spanning the gap. Germline V CDR1 and CDR2: GTSNPN, SVGIG (reference sequence). The CDR3 sequence is 16 residues long. The chain's CDR3 is CAWSVSGSPSFYGYTF. The CDR3 DNA is TGTGCCTGGAGTGTATCTGGCTCACCATCCTTCTATGGCTACACCTTC.

This chain connects TRBV5-4 to TRBJ1-1, with D tentatively TRBD1 (6 bases). CDR1 and CDR2 from the germline V gene are SGHNT and YYREEE (reference sequence). The CDR3 is 16 residues long. Trimming pared 6 bases from V and 4 bases from J, leaving 22 bases between. Written as DNA, the CDR3 is TGTGCCAGCATGCGTTTGGGGGCGAAGGTTGGCACTGAAGCTTTCTTT. It codes for CASMRLGAKVGTEAFF.

The chain combines TRBV4-3 with TRBJ1-1; no reliable D call. Trimming stripped 1 base from V and 8 bases from J, with 11 bases between. The CDR3 has 13 amino acids. The germline V gene has CDR1 LGHNA and CDR2 YSLEER. This CDR3 is CASSQGREREAFF. The CDR3 nucleotides read TGCGCCAGCAGCCAAGGACGCGAGCGAGAAGCTTTCTTT.

The J gene is TRBJ2-2, the V gene TRBV7-2, with 7 bases that match TRBD2. The germline V gene encodes CDR1 SGHTA and CDR2 FQGNSA. The V and J ends lost 1 base and 7 bases, in that order; junction bases with no gene match: 9. This CDR3 region has 16 residues. CDR3 sequence (DNA): TGTGCCAGCAGCTTAGGGGAGGGACTATCGGGCGGGGAGCTGTTTTTT. Protein sequence: CASSLGEGLSGGELFF.

The chain recombines TRBV10-3 with TRBJ2-5; D possibly matches TRBD1 or TRBD2 (5 bases each). From germline, CDR1 is ENHRY and CDR2 SYGVKD. The germline V and J ends were trimmed by 2 bases and 2 bases, with 12 bases remaining between them. This CDR3 comprises 15 residues. DNA of the CDR3: TGTGCCATCAGTGAGGGGCAGGGCGGGCAAGAGACCCAGTACTTC. Its translation: CAISEGQGGQETQYF.